This record covers a single T cell receptor beta chain. What it binds is unknown. This specimen comes from a study of CD8+ T cells in alopecia areata. Study context: Twice a day, 5 to 10 mg of oral tofacitinib was administered to treated patients.

Study-wide points: For patients receiving tofacitinib, scalp clonality and expanded CD8+ clones among the top 100 significantly decreased.

The treatment here: oral pan-JAK inhibitor, 5-10 mg twice daily. The authors sorted CD4+ and CD8+ T cells from PBMCs. The CDR3 consists of 11 residues. The germline CDR1 and CDR2 sequences are SQVTM and ANQGSEA. Trimming removed 7 bases from V and 9 bases from J, with 15 bases in between. After isolation, RNA underwent reverse transcription to generate cDNA as the sequencing template. The repertoire was sequenced with immunoSEQ multiplex PCR; TCRdb's copy has only in-frame clones and lacks some. The data show fewer than 200,000 clones, 50% to 75% seen once. The receptor was isolated from a human donor with alopecia areata. The sample in question was CD4+ T cells sorted from blood, obtained at approximately week 61, from a patient treated with tofacitinib. This chain links TRBV29-1 with TRBJ1-1, with D possibly being TRBD1 (5 bases). CDR3 sequence reads: CSARGTFQAFF. The DNA of the CDR3 is TGCAGCGCCCGGGGGACCTTTCAAGCTTTCTTT.